These 5 T cell receptor beta chains were all obtained from the same sample, sequenced in a study of shared clonotypes between healthy human individuals. Assay used: immunoSEQ multiplex PCR; TCRdb lists only in-frame clones, some missing. The repertoire holds about 2.1 million clones, 85% to 95% seen once, with more than 1.5% in the top ten. Terminally differentiated effector memory CD45RA+ cells were excluded by CCR7 positive selection of CD45RO-negative cells. Sample: naive CD8+ T cells from PBMCs. The receptors shown here come from a man between 18 and 29 years old in good health. Some clones in this sample may be carry-over from other donors' samples.

The chain uses TRBV27 and TRBJ2-1; maybe TRBD1 (6 bases). Germline CDR1 MNHEY, CDR2 SMNVEV (reference sequence). Trimming stripped 2 bases from V and 2 bases from J, with 25 bases between. The CDR3 spans 20 residues. In DNA, the CDR3 is TGTGCCAGCAGTTTAGGACAGTTGGAGGCCCTACTCCCTACCTACAATGAGCAGTTCTTC. Protein: CASSLGQLEALLPTYNEQFF.

The chain uses TRBV11-2 and TRBJ1-4; D is undetermined. The V end was cut by 1 base, the J end by 7 bases, with 19 bases between. This CDR3 is 17 amino acids long. The V gene's germline CDR1 is SGHAT and CDR2 FQNNGV. The CDR3 here is CASSLGTWRAGGEKLFF. The DNA for the CDR3 is TGTGCCAGCAGCTTAGGCACGTGGAGGGCCGGAGGTGAAAAACTGTTTTTT.

This sequence joins TRBV4-1 and TRBJ2-3, with D possibly TRBD1 on 6 matching bases. Germline CDR1 MGHRA, CDR2 YSYEKL. The CDR3 loop spans 18 amino acids. Trimming took off 1 base at V and 2 bases at J, with 19 bases between the two ends. The CDR3 DNA reads as TGCGCCAGCAGCCAAGCGCAGGGGAGTTTGGTAAACACAGATACGCAGTATTTT. Translating gives CASSQAQGSLVNTDTQYF.

CDR3 coding DNA: TGCGCCAGCAGCTTCCCACAGACTAGCGGGAGTCTCCTCTCCTACAATGAGCAGTTCTTC. Amino acids: CASSFPQTSGSLLSYNEQFF. The chain is built from TRBV5-1 and TRBJ2-1; 12 nucleotides line up with TRBD2. CDR3 size: 20 residues. Germline V gene data show CDR1 as SGHRS and CDR2 as YFSETQ. V was pared by 2 bases and J by 0 bases, with 12 bases of the junction left unmatched.

The chain uses TRBV19 and TRBJ2-7; weak D call: TRBD2 (6 bases). Trimming shortened V by 3 bases and J by 0 bases, and 12 bases separated the two germline ends. Germline-derived CDR1 and CDR2 are LNHDA and SQIVND (reference sequence). The CDR3 length is 15 residues. CDR3 protein: CASSMDTTSSYEQYF. DNA for the CDR3: TGTGCCAGTAGTATGGACACGACTAGCTCCTACGAGCAGTACTTC.